The rows below give T cell receptor beta chains drawn from one sample of a study of cytomegalovirus exposure and HLA in healthy donors. Only in-frame clones appear in the TCRdb table, and some are missing; sequencing was by immunoSEQ multiplex PCR. The sample comprises more than 95,000 clones, roughly 80% of which are singletons, and about 4.1% rests with the top ten. Sequenced sample: PBMCs. These receptors all stem from a man aged 45-60 years in good health and CMV-seropositive. Both conserved end residues are part of each CDR3. A D gene is named only where the DNA matches it firmly. Size values are once, few and many counts, or a class for expanded clones, and some rows have none.

TGTTCCAGCAGCAAAGGGGTGACTAGCGGCGACCTCTACGAGCAGTACTTC	CSSSKGVTSGDLYEQYF	TRBJ2-7	TRBD2	TRBV7-9	.
TGCAGCGTTGTGGACATTGGGTCCTACGAGCAGTACTTC	CSVVDIGSYEQYF	TRBJ2-7	.	TRBV29-1	few
TGCAGTGCTAGGAGGGATCAGCCCCAGCATTTT	CSARRDQPQHF	TRBJ1-5	.	TRBV20-1	.
TGTGCCAGTAGTCTGGAGGGAGTGGTAGTCGGGGAGCTGTTTTTT	CASSLEGVVVGELFF	TRBJ2-2	.	TRBV19	.
TGTGCCAGCAGATTCAGGGGCCTAGGAGGCAATCAGCCCCAGCATTTT	CASRFRGLGGNQPQHF	TRBJ1-5	.	TRBV27	.
TGTGCCAGCAGTTTATTAGGGGGGGAAGAGACCCAGTACTTC	CASSLLGGEETQYF	TRBJ2-5	.	TRBV27	.
TGTGCCAGTAGTACCCCAGGGGCGGGCGGCTCCTACGAGCAGTACTTC	CASSTPGAGGSYEQYF	TRBJ2-7	.	TRBV19	few
TGTGCCAGCAGTTTATCCGGGAAGGTGGGAGAGACCCAGTACTTC	CASSLSGKVGETQYF	TRBJ2-5	.	TRBV28	.
TGCAGCGTCAGGACAGGGGGTAATGAAAAACTGTTTTTT	CSVRTGGNEKLFF	TRBJ1-4	TRBD1	TRBV29-1	.
TGTGCCAGCAGGCCGGGGGGGGCTAACTATGGCTACACCTTC	CASRPGGANYGYTF	TRBJ1-2	.	TRBV28	.
TGCAGCGTTGTAAGTCGGGCAGGGACTACCTCCTACGAGCAGTACTTC	CSVVSRAGTTSYEQYF	TRBJ2-7	TRBD2	TRBV29-1	few